This T cell receptor (beta chain) was obtained from a study of immune characterization of retroperitoneal liposarcoma. One entry per CDR3 protein, called by TCRdb with MiXCR from the PCR reads. The data show 12,000 or so distinct CDR3 sequences, with over 25% seen just once and around a tenth held by the top ten. This receptor was identified in a female donor with retroperitoneal liposarcoma. Sequenced material: tumor tissue.

The CDR3 is CASSSRGAYNEQFF. In nucleotides, the CDR3 is TGTGCCAGCAGTAGTAGGGGGGCCTACAATGAGCAGTTCTTC. V is TRBV6-1 and J is TRBJ2-1, with D possibly called TRBD1 or TRBD2 (6 bases each). Trimming took off 5 bases at V and 2 bases at J, with 10 bases between the two ends. The CDR3 sequence is 14 residues long. Germline loops: CDR1 MNHNS, CDR2 SASEGT.